The present T cell receptor beta chain was sequenced within a study of cytomegalovirus exposure and HLA in healthy donors. General observations from the study: Indistinguishability led to the exclusion of some V segments, TRBV6-2 and TRBV6-3 included. Earlier analysis looked at TCR beta V segments, and most were productive about 87% or about 30% of the time.

To note about this clone: Its specificity is not known.

These donors, healthy bone marrow donors, were studied. The PCR contained 60 Vbeta and 13 Jbeta primers. Profiled with immunoSEQ multiplex PCR; TCRdb holds only in-frame clones, not every one. In the table there are about 62,000 clones, 80% to 90% of which are singletons. The CDR3 has 16 amino acids. The germline V gene has CDR1 ENHRY and CDR2 SYGVKD. Trimming stripped 6 bases from V and 0 bases from J, with 17 bases between. The source is a woman younger than 45 in good health and CMV-seronegative. The sequenced sample was PBMCs. J is TRBJ1-1 and V is TRBV10-3; D is possibly TRBD1 (5 bases). The CDR3: CAIRGGGSLMNTEAFF. The CDR3, as DNA: TGTGCCATCAGGGGGGGTGGCAGTCTAATGAACACTGAAGCTTTCTTT.